The 2 T cell receptor beta chains reported below all come from one sample, sequenced in a study of CD8+ T cells in alopecia areata. cDNA reverse transcribed from extracted RNA served as the sequencing template. Sequencing was performed with immunoSEQ multiplex PCR; in TCRdb, only in-frame clones are kept and a portion is missing. The sample includes 200,000 to 250,000 clones, 55% to 70% of them seen just once. The treatment was: oral pan-JAK inhibitor, 5-10 mg twice daily. The starting material was CD4+ T cells sorted from blood, obtained at week 4, from a patient treated with tofacitinib. The receptors shown here come from a human donor with alopecia areata.

The chain has TRBV2 and TRBJ1-5; tentatively, D is TRBD1 (5 bases). The CDR3 extends over 16 amino acids. Germline V CDR1 and CDR2: SNHLY, FYNNEI. Trimming removed 6 bases from V and 6 bases from J, with 21 bases in between. For the CDR3, the DNA is TGTGCCAGCAGCATCCAAGGCAGGGCGGGGGGTCAGCCCCAGCATTTT. The encoded protein is CASSIQGRAGGQPQHF.

This clone occurred a few times. This chain joins TRBV5-6 and TRBJ2-2; 7 bases fit TRBD2. CDR3 length equals 14 residues. CDR1 and CDR2 (germline): SGHDT, YYEEEE. The junction had 2 bases not matched to a gene; V was cut back by 0 bases and J by 6 bases. The CDR3 protein is CASSLGLAAGELFF. CDR3 nucleotide sequence: TGTGCCAGCAGCTTGGGTCTAGCGGCCGGGGAGCTGTTTTTT.